Listed below are T cell receptor beta chains from one sample, sequenced in a study of T cells expressing NK-cell markers. TCRdb reanalyzed the 5' RACE reads, giving one entry per CDR3 protein sequence and no DNA. This listing includes 500,000 to 600,000 distinct CDR3 sequences. What was sequenced was blood T cells: a sorted CD56 or NKG2C T cell subset, CD4+ or CD8+ T cells, or bulk PBMC T cells (not recorded which). Source of these receptors: a man between 18 and 35 years old in good health. Each CDR3 is given with its conserved first and last residue. Each record gives: J gene, V gene, CDR3 protein.

J gene: TRBJ2-1; V gene: TRBV20-1; CDR3 protein: CSARDRRDAPTYNEQFF
J gene: TRBJ2-5; V gene: TRBV7-2; CDR3 protein: CASSRKTGTRSQTQYF
J gene: TRBJ2-7; V gene: TRBV10-3; CDR3 protein: CAISEGYNDEQYF
J gene: TRBJ2-7; V gene: TRBV5-5; CDR3 protein: CASSLDVFEGYPGYEQYF
J gene: TRBJ2-3; V gene: TRBV7-9; CDR3 protein: CASSSPSDASTDTQYF
J gene: TRBJ2-7; V gene: TRBV13; CDR3 protein: CASSADRYEQYF
J gene: TRBJ2-3; V gene: TRBV7-9; CDR3 protein: CASSPGQLSTDTQYF
J gene: TRBJ2-1; V gene: TRBV9; CDR3 protein: CASSVESSGKFGRGEQFF
J gene: TRBJ2-1; V gene: TRBV5-1; CDR3 protein: CASMGASGNNEQFF
J gene: TRBJ2-1; V gene: TRBV5-1; CDR3 protein: CASSLESGRSNEQFF
J gene: TRBJ2-5; V gene: TRBV7-9; CDR3 protein: CASSLDRTAQYF
J gene: TRBJ2-5; V gene: TRBV6-1; CDR3 protein: CASSARGLGETQYF
J gene: TRBJ2-3; V gene: TRBV2; CDR3 protein: CASSEKGYTQYF
J gene: TRBJ1-2; V gene: TRBV5-1; CDR3 protein: CASRVGQGDLYGYTF
J gene: TRBJ2-1; V gene: TRBV14; CDR3 protein: CASSQDLQGSQQFF
J gene: TRBJ1-1; V gene: TRBV5-6; CDR3 protein: CASSIQGIAEAFF
J gene: TRBJ1-5; V gene: TRBV20-1; CDR3 protein: CSARAPGQLNQPQHF
J gene: TRBJ1-5; V gene: TRBV7-9; CDR3 protein: CASMDPGDSNQPQHF
J gene: TRBJ2-7; V gene: TRBV12-3/TRBV12-4; CDR3 protein: CASSFLGGDEQYF
J gene: TRBJ2-7; V gene: TRBV6-4; CDR3 protein: CASRYPRPTGGEQYF
J gene: TRBJ2-3; V gene: TRBV20-1; CDR3 protein: CSAPRWERGTDTQYF
J gene: TRBJ2-5; V gene: TRBV29-1; CDR3 protein: CSVEVSGWVTQETQYF
J gene: TRBJ2-1; V gene: TRBV29-1; CDR3 protein: CSSQKGSGSPREQFF
J gene: TRBJ2-6; V gene: TRBV6-2/TRBV6-3; CDR3 protein: CASSYFLNMMVPLSGANVLTF
J gene: TRBJ2-6; V gene: TRBV2; CDR3 protein: CASAPGATGANVLTF
J gene: TRBJ2-1; V gene: TRBV9; CDR3 protein: CASSARGAGSPNEQFF
J gene: TRBJ2-1; V gene: TRBV6-2/TRBV6-3; CDR3 protein: CASSRTPDRNEQFF
J gene: TRBJ2-1; V gene: TRBV10-3; CDR3 protein: CAIRSSQVVEQFF
J gene: TRBJ2-1; V gene: TRBV7-7; CDR3 protein: CASSPLRDTYNEQFF
J gene: TRBJ2-7; V gene: TRBV12-3/TRBV12-4; CDR3 protein: CASSFGGRSSYEQYF
J gene: TRBJ2-1; V gene: TRBV4-2; CDR3 protein: CASSQDWSGPYNEQFF
J gene: TRBJ2-2; V gene: TRBV12-3/TRBV12-4; CDR3 protein: CANDLSVTGELFF
J gene: TRBJ2-2; V gene: TRBV7-2; CDR3 protein: CASSSPTNTGELFF
J gene: TRBJ1-3; V gene: TRBV27; CDR3 protein: CASSLFNRPSGNTIYF
J gene: TRBJ2-3; V gene: TRBV11-1; CDR3 protein: CASSSPPGLAGGSTDTQYF
J gene: TRBJ2-2; V gene: TRBV18; CDR3 protein: CASSGGHAGELFF
J gene: TRBJ2-1; V gene: TRBV6-1; CDR3 protein: CASSAGGGTGVHNEQFF
J gene: TRBJ2-7; V gene: TRBV30; CDR3 protein: CAWSVRPARGLKRVTYEQYF
J gene: TRBJ1-5; V gene: TRBV20-1; CDR3 protein: CSARISRGNSNQPQHF
J gene: TRBJ1-2; V gene: TRBV15; CDR3 protein: CATSPRYYGYTF
J gene: TRBJ2-3; V gene: TRBV20-1; CDR3 protein: CSARGGGQGKSTQYF
J gene: TRBJ2-3; V gene: TRBV12-3/TRBV12-4; CDR3 protein: CASSTGTSGRSNTDTQYF
J gene: TRBJ1-2; V gene: TRBV7-9; CDR3 protein: CASSSSGQGDNYGYTF
J gene: TRBJ2-4; V gene: TRBV4-3; CDR3 protein: CASSQGLAGGPENIQYF
J gene: TRBJ2-1; V gene: TRBV20-1; CDR3 protein: CSASFAGGQYFGEQFF
J gene: TRBJ2-2; V gene: TRBV15; CDR3 protein: CATTRGGGELFF
J gene: TRBJ1-5; V gene: TRBV7-9; CDR3 protein: CASSSTRGATNQPQHF
J gene: TRBJ2-5; V gene: TRBV6-2/TRBV6-3; CDR3 protein: CASSPDREETQYF